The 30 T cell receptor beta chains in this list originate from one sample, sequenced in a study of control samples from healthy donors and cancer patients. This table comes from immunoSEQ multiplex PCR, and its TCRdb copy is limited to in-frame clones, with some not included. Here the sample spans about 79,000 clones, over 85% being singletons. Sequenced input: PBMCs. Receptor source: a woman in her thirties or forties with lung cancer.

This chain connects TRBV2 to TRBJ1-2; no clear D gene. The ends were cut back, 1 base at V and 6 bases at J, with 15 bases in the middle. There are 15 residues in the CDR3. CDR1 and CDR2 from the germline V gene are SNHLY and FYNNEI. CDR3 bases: TGTGCCAGCAGTGAAGGCGCCCCCGGTCGGGATGGCTACACCTTC. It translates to CASSEGAPGRDGYTF.

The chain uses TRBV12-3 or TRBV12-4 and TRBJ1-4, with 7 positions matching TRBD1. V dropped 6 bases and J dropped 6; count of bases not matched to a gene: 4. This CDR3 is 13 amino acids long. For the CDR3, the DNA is TGTGCCAGCAGACCTACAGGGGATGAAAAACTGTTTTTT. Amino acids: CASRPTGDEKLFF.

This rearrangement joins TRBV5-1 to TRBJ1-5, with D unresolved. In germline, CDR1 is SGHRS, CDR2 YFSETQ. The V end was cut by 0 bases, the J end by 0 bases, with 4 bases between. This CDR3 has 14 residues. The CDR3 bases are TGCGCCAGCAGCTTGGAAGATAGCAATCAGCCCCAGCATTTT. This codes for CASSLEDSNQPQHF.

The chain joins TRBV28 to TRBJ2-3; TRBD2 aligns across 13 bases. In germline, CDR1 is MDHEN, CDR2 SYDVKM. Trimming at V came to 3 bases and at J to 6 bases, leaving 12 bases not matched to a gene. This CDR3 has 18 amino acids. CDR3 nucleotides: TGTGCCAGCAGTTTCTCCGGGACTAGCGGGGTGGAGGGGGATACGCAGTATTTT. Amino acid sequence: CASSFSGTSGVEGDTQYF.

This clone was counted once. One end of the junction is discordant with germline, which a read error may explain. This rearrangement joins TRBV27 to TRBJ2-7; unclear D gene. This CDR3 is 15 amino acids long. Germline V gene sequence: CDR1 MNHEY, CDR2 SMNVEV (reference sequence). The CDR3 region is CASSLNSDRQTRWAF. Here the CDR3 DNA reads TGTGCCAGCAGTTTAAATTCGGATCGTCAGACCCGATGGGCGTTC.

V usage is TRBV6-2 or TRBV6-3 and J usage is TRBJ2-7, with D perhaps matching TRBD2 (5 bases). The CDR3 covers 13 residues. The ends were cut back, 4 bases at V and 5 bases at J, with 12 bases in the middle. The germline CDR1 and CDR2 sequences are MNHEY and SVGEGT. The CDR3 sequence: CASSSADADEQYF. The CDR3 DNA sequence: TGTGCCAGCAGTTCAGCGGACGCCGACGAGCAGTACTTC.

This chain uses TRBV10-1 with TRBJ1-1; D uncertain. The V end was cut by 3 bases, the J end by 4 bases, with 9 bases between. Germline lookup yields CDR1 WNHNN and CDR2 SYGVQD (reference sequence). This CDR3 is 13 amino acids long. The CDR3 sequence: CASSDSPGTEAFF. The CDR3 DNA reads TGCGCCAGCAGTGATAGCCCAGGCACTGAAGCTTTCTTT.

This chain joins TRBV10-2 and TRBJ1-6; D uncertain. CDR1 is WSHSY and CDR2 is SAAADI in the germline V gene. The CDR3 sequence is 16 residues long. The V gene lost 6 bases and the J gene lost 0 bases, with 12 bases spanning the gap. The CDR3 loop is CASREGRSSYNSPLHF. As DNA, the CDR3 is TGCGCCAGCAGGGAGGGCAGGAGCTCCTATAATTCACCCCTCCACTTT.

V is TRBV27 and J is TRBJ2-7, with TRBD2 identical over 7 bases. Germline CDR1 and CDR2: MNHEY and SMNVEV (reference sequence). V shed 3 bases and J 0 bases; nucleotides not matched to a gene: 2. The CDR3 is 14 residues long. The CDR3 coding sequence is TGTGCCAGCAGTTTCGCGGGAGTCTCCTACGAGCAGTACTTC. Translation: CASSFAGVSYEQYF.

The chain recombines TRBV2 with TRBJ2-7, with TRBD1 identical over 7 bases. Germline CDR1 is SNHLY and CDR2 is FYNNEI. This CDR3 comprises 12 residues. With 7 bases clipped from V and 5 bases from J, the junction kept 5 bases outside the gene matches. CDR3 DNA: TGTGCCAGCACAGAAGGGGGCCACGAGCAGTACTTC. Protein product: CASTEGGHEQYF.

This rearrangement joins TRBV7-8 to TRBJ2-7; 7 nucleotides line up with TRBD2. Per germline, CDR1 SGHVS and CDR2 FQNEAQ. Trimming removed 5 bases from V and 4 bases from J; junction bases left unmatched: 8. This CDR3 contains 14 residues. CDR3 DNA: TGTGCCAGCAGCGAAGGAGCGGGATTGTACGAGCAGTACTTC. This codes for CASSEGAGLYEQYF.

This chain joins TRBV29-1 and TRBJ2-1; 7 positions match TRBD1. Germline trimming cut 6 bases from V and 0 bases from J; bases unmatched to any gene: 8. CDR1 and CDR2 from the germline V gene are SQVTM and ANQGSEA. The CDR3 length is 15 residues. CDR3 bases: TGCAGCGTGTCCGGGACAGCAAGCTCCTACAATGAGCAGTTCTTC. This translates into CSVSGTASSYNEQFF.

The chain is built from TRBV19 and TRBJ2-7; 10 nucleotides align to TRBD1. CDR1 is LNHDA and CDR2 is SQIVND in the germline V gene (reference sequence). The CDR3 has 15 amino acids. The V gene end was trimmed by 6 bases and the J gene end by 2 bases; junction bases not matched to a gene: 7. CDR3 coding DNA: TGTGCCAGTAGGAAAAATGGACAGGGGGCCTACGAGCAGTACTTC. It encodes CASRKNGQGAYEQYF.

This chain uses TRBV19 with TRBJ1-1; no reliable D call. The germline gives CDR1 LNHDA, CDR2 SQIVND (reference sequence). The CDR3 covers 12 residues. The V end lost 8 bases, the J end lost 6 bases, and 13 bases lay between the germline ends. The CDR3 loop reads CASGLGRAEAFF. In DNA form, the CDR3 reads TGTGCCAGTGGCCTCGGGCGCGCTGAAGCTTTCTTT. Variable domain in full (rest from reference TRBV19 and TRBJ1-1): DGGITQSPKYLFRKEGQNVTLSCEQNLNHDAMYWYRQDPGQGLRLIYYSQIVNDFQKGDIAEGYSVSREKKESFPLTVTSAQKNPTAFYLCASGLGRAEAFFGQGTRLTVV.

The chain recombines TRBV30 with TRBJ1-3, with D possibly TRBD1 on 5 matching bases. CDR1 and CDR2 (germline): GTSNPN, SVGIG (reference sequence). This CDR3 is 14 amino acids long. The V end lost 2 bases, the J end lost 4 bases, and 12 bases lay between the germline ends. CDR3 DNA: TGTGCCTGGAGTCTCGACAGCGTCGGAAACACCATATATTTT. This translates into CAWSLDSVGNTIYF. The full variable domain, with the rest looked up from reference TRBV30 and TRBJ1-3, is SQTIHQWPATLVQPVGSPLSLECTVEGTSNPNLYWYRQAAGRGLQLLFYSVGIGQISSEVPQNLSASRPQDRQFILSSKKLLLSDSGFYLCAWSLDSVGNTIYFGEGSWLTVV.

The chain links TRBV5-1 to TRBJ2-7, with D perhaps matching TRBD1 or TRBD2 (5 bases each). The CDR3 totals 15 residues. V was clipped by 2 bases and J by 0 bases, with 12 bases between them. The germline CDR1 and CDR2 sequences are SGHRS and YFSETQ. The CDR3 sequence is CASSLGDGSSYEQYF. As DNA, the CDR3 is TGCGCCAGCAGCTTAGGGGACGGAAGCTCCTACGAGCAGTACTTC.

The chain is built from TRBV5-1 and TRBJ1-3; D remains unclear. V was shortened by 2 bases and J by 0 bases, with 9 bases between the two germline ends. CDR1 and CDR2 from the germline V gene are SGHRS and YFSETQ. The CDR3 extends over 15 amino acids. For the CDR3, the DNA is TGCGCCAGCAGCTTAGTACCGAACTCTGGAAACACCATATATTTT. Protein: CASSLVPNSGNTIYF.

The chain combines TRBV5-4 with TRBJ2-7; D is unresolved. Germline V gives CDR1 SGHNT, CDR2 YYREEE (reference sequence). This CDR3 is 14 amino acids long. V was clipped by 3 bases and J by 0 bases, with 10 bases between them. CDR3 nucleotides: TGTGCCAGCAGCTCCCAAGGCGGCTCCTACGAGCAGTACTTC. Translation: CASSSQGGSYEQYF.

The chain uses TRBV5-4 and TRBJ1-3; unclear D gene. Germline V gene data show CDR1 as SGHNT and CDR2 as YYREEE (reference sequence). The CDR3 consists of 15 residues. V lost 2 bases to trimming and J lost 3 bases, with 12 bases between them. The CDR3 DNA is TGTGCCAGCAGCTTAATGAAGGCTGGTGGAAACACCATATATTTT. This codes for CASSLMKAGGNTIYF.

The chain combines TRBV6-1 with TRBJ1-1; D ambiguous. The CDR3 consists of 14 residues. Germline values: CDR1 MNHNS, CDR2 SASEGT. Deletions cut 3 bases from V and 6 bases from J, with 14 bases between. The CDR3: CASSDFGREPEAFF. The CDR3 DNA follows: TGTGCCAGCAGTGATTTCGGGAGGGAGCCTGAAGCTTTCTTT.

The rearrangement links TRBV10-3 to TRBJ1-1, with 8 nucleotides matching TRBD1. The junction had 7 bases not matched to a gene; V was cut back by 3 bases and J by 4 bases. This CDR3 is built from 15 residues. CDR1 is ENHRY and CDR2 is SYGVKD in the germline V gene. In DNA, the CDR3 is TGTGCCATCAGTGATCCCGGCAGGGGGCTCACTGAAGCTTTCTTT. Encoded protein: CAISDPGRGLTEAFF.

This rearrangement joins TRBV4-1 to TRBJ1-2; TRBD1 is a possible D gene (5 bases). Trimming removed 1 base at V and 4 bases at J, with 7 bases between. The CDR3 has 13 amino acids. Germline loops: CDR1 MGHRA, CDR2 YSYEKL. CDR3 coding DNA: TGCGCCAGCAGCCAAGTAGGGACCTATGGCTACACCTTC. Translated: CASSQVGTYGYTF.

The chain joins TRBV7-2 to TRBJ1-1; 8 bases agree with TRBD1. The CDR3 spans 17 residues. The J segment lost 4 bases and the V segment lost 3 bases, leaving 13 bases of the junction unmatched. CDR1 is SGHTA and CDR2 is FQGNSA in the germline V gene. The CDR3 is CASSLAGAGGRATEAFF. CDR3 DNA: TGTGCCAGCAGCTTGGCTGGGGCAGGGGGCCGTGCCACTGAAGCTTTCTTT.

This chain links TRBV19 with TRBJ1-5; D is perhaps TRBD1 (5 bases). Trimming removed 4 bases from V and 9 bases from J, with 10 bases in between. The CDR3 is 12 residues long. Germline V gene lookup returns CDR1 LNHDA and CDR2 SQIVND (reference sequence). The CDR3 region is CASSNLGGPQHF. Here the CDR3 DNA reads TGTGCCAGTAGTAATCTCGGGGGGCCCCAGCATTTT.

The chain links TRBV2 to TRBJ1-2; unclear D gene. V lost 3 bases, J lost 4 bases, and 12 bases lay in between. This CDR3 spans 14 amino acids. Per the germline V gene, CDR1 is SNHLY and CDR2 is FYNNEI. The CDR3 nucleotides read TGTGCCAGCAGTGAGTCGTTAGGTCTCTATGGCTACACCTTC. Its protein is CASSESLGLYGYTF. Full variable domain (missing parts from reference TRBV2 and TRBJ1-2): EPEVTQTPSHQVTQMGQEVILRCVPISNHLYFYWYRQILGQKVEFLVSFYNNEISEKSEIFDDQFSVERPDGSNFTLKIRSTKLEDSAMYFCASSESLGLYGYTFGSGTRLTVV.

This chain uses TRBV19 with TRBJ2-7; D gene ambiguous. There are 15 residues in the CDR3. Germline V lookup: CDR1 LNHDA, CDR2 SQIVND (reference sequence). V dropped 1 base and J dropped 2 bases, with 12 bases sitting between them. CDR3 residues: CASSIGQALTYEQYF. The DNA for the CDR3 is TGTGCCAGTAGTATAGGTCAGGCGCTAACCTACGAGCAGTACTTC.

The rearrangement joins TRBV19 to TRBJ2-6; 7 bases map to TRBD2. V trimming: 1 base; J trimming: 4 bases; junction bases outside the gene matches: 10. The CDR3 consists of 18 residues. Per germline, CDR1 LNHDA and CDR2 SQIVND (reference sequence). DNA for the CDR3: TGTGCCAGTAGTATAGCCAGCGGGGCGTCCATGGGGGCCAACGTCCTGACTTTC. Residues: CASSIASGASMGANVLTF.

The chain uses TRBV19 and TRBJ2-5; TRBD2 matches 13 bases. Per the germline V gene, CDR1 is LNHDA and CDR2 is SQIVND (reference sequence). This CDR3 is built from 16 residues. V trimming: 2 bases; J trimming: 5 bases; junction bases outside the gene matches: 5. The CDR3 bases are TGTGCCAGTAGTATAATGGGACTAGCGGGGTTGGAGACCCAGTACTTC. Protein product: CASSIMGLAGLETQYF.

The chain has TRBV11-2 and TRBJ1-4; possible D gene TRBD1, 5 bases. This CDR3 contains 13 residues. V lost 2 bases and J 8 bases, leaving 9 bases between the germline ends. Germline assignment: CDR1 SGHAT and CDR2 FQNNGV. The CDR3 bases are TGTGCCAGCAGCTTATTCGGGGGAGAAAAACTGTTTTTT. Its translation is CASSLFGGEKLFF.

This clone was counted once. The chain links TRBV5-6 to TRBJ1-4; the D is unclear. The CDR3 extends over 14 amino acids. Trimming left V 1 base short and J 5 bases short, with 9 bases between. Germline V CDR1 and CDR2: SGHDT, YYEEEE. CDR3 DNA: TGTGCCAGCAGCTTGAAACAGAAGAATGAAAAACTGTTTTTT. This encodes CASSLKQKNEKLFF. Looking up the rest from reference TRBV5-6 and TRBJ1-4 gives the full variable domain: DAGVTQSPTHLIKTRGQQVTLRCSPKSGHDTVSWYQQALGQGPQFIFQYYEEEERQRGNFPDRFSGHQFPNYSSELNVNALLLGDSALYLCASSLKQKNEKLFFGSGTQLSVL.